This record concerns one T cell receptor beta chain sequence. Its antigen is undetermined. With 4 bases clipped from V and 4 bases from J, the junction kept 3 bases outside the gene matches. The CDR3 length is 15 residues. Germline CDR1 KGHSH, CDR2 LQKENI. The sample comes from a study of response to subunit inactivated influenza vaccine. Study observations and caveats: Authors suggested each seasonal flu vaccination may recruit only limited numbers of new T cells.

In TCRdb, the RT-PCR reads were re-called with MiXCR into one record per CDR3 protein. The table lists 600,000 to 850,000 distinct CDR3 sequences, 14% of them singletons. Sample: PBMCs from blood, taken around 14 days before vaccination. This chain links TRBV18 with TRBJ2-2, with 10 bases fitting TRBD1. This receptor was obtained from a man in his fifties who received an inactivated influenza vaccine. In DNA form, the CDR3 reads TGTGCCAGCTCACGACAGGGGGCTATCACCGGGGAGCTGTTTTTT. Its protein is CASSRQGAITGELFF.